The 23 T cell receptor beta chains reported below all come from one sample, sequenced in a study of blood T cell repertoires in COVID-19. Profiled with immunoSEQ multiplex PCR; TCRdb holds only in-frame clones, not every one. The table includes 250,000 to 350,000 clones, approximately 91% detected once. The sequencing sample was made of peripheral blood. Receptors originate from a woman aged 55-69 years with acute or convalescent COVID-19.

This chain connects TRBV27 to TRBJ1-6, with TRBD1 identical over 7 bases. V shed 3 bases and J 5 bases; nucleotides not matched to a gene: 4. Germline-derived CDR1 and CDR2 are MNHEY and SMNVEV (reference sequence). The CDR3 runs 15 residues. The CDR3: CASSFTGDNNSPLHF. CDR3 in DNA: TGTGCCAGCAGTTTCACAGGGGATAATAATTCACCCCTCCACTTT.

The genes are TRBV29-1 and TRBJ2-2; tentative D call: TRBD2 (7 bases). CDR3 length equals 16 residues. CDR1 is SQVTM, CDR2 ANQGSEA, per germline. As DNA, the CDR3 is TGCACTCTGTGGGGGGGCAGGCAGTCGGTCACCGGGGAGCTGTTTTTT. This translates into CTLWGGRQSVTGELFF.

As for this clone: Other DNA sequences in this specimen translate into the identical CDR3. This chain uses TRBV27 with TRBJ1-3, with D uncertain. This CDR3 is 14 amino acids long. V was clipped by 5 bases and J by 0 bases, with 8 bases between them. Per the germline V gene, CDR1 is MNHEY and CDR2 is SMNVEV (reference sequence). DNA for the CDR3: TGTGCCAGCAGTCGAGGTCACTCTGGAAACACCATATATTTT. It is translated as CASSRGHSGNTIYF.

This clone was detected only a few times. The chain is built from TRBV29-1 and TRBJ2-1, with 8 bases lining up with TRBD1. Germline lookup yields CDR1 SQVTM and CDR2 ANQGSEA. The CDR3 runs to 13 residues. CDR3 sequence: CGGIRTGYNEQFF. The CDR3 region has the DNA TGCGGGGGAATAAGGACAGGGTACAATGAGCAGTTCTTC.

The chain recombines TRBV11-2 with TRBJ2-1; 14 bases line up with TRBD2. Germline CDR1 reads SGHAT; CDR2 reads FQNNGV. V lost 4 bases and J lost 2; bases outside the gene matches: 1. This CDR3 comprises 16 residues. CDR3 residues: CASSSGLAGAYNEQFF. CDR3 nucleotide sequence: TGTGCCAGCAGCTCGGGACTAGCGGGGGCCTACAATGAGCAGTTCTTC.

The chain carries TRBV5-4 and TRBJ2-1, with 13 positions matching TRBD2. Germline-derived CDR1 and CDR2 are SGHNT and YYREEE (reference sequence). This CDR3 contains 15 residues. V gave up 4 bases and J gave up 5 bases; unmatched junction bases: 3. The CDR3 region has the DNA TGTGCCAGCAGCCCCGGGACTAGCGGGAACAATGAGCAGTTCTTC. Amino acid sequence: CASSPGTSGNNEQFF.

CDR3 sequence: CASSLATGGLNTEAFF. CDR3 coding DNA: TGTGCCAGCAGCTTAGCGACAGGGGGCTTAAACACTGAAGCTTTCTTT. The rearrangement uses TRBV7-2 and TRBJ1-1, with 10 bases aligning to TRBD1. Per germline, CDR1 SGHTA and CDR2 FQGNSA. The length of the CDR3 is 16 residues. The trim removed 0 bases at V and 2 bases at J, leaving 3 bases unmatched.

The chain combines TRBV10-2 with TRBJ1-2, with D unclear. The germline V and J ends were trimmed by 0 bases and 2 bases, with 10 bases remaining between them. CDR1 and CDR2 (germline): WSHSY, SAAADI. CDR3 length equals 15 residues. CDR3 region: CASSESSGANYGYTF. CDR3 in DNA: TGCGCCAGCAGTGAGTCATCAGGCGCAAACTATGGCTACACCTTC.

In its sample, this clone was seen once. This chain links TRBV9 with TRBJ2-3; tentative D call: TRBD2 (6 bases). CDR3 length equals 16 residues. Germline assignment: CDR1 SGDLS and CDR2 YYNGEE. Trimming took 4 bases from V and 1 from J, leaving 16 bases between them. CDR3 region: CASSPHPGGGTDTQYF. Here the CDR3 DNA reads TGTGCCAGCAGCCCCCATCCCGGAGGGGGCACAGATACGCAGTATTTT.

With respect to this clone: An end of the junction differs from the germline gene, which may be a read error. This sequence joins TRBV5-1 and TRBJ2-2; D gene uncertain. The CDR3 consists of 12 residues. The V gene's germline CDR1 is SGHRS and CDR2 YFSETQ. CDR3 DNA: TGCGCCAGCAGCTTCAACAGCGGGGAGCTGTTTTTT. It codes for CASSFNSGELFF.

V and J are TRBV6-1 and TRBJ1-5; TRBD1 aligns across 7 bases. In germline, CDR1 is MNHNS, CDR2 SASEGT. V gave up 2 bases and J gave up 3 bases; unmatched junction bases: 7. The CDR3 sequence is 16 residues long. The DNA for the CDR3 is TGTGCCAGCAGTGAAAGAACCAGGGGGAACAATCAGCCCCAGCATTTT. It yields the protein CASSERTRGNNQPQHF.

This clone was detected once. The chain is built from TRBV5-6 and TRBJ1-1, with TRBD1 identical over 10 bases. The CDR3 is 14 amino acids. Germline assignment: CDR1 SGHDT and CDR2 YYEEEE. J gave up 5 bases and V 4 bases, and 5 bases lay outside the gene matches. The CDR3 nucleotides read TGTGCCAGCAGCCGACAGGGGGCGCTGACTGAAGCTTTCTTT. This gives the protein CASSRQGALTEAFF.

The chain combines TRBV9 with TRBJ2-3, with 9 bases identical to TRBD2. The CDR3 runs 15 residues. Germline V gives CDR1 SGDLS, CDR2 YYNGEE. The V gene end was trimmed by 0 bases and the J gene end by 10 bases; junction bases not matched to a gene: 9. The CDR3: CASSVVAGGPLAQYF. CDR3 in DNA: TGTGCCAGCAGCGTAGTGGCGGGGGGGCCATTGGCGCAGTATTTT.

The chain employs TRBV29-1 and TRBJ1-2; weak D call: TRBD1 (6 bases). This CDR3 contains 13 residues. The germline CDR1 and CDR2 sequences are SQVTM and ANQGSEA. V was shortened by 5 bases and J by 1 base, with 11 bases between the two germline ends. CDR3 DNA: TGCAGCGTTTCTTCCAGGGGTAACTATGGCTACACCTTC. Its protein product is CSVSSRGNYGYTF.

This rearrangement joins TRBV21-1 to TRBJ1-4. TRBV21-1 has pseudogene status. The CDR3 has 15 amino acids. The CDR3 sequence: CASSKAETESEKLFF. In DNA form, the CDR3 reads TGTGCCAGCAGCAAAGCAGAAACTGAGAGTGAAAAACTGTTTTTT.

In DNA form, the CDR3 reads TGTGCCAGCAGCGTATTGGGACTAGCCGATTATGAGCAGTTCTTC. Residues: CASSVLGLADYEQFF. This chain uses TRBV9 with TRBJ2-1; TRBD2 matches at 9 bases. The V segment lost 1 base and the J segment 8 bases; nucleotides outside the gene matches: 7. This CDR3 is built from 15 residues. Germline CDR1 SGDLS, CDR2 YYNGEE.

The V gene is TRBV7-6, the J gene TRBJ1-3; D gene ambiguous. The V gene lost 4 bases and the J gene lost 0 bases, with 10 bases spanning the gap. The CDR3 runs 15 residues. Germline lookup yields CDR1 SGHVS and CDR2 FNYEAQ. The CDR3, as DNA: TGTGCCAGCAGCTCGGGATCTTACTCTGGAAACACCATATATTTT. The encoded protein is CASSSGSYSGNTIYF.

This clone showed up just once. The chain links TRBV2 to TRBJ1-5; the D gene is possibly TRBD1 (5 bases). This CDR3 has 14 amino acids. Germline V CDR1 and CDR2: SNHLY, FYNNEI. V was trimmed by 2 bases and J by 6 bases, leaving 11 bases between them. The CDR3 region is CASSEYGGAQPQHF. DNA for the CDR3: TGTGCCAGCAGTGAATACGGGGGAGCTCAGCCCCAGCATTTT.

The chain recombines TRBV2 with TRBJ1-2; possible D gene TRBD1, 5 bases. The CDR3 is 14 amino acids. Germline CDR1 reads SNHLY; CDR2 reads FYNNEI. Trimming stripped 3 bases from V and 3 bases from J, with 11 bases between. CDR3 DNA: TGTGCCAGCAGTGATAGGGGAAGTGACTATGGCTACACCTTC. Translation: CASSDRGSDYGYTF.

The V call is TRBV5-1, the J call TRBJ2-3; tentatively, D is TRBD1 (6 bases). The CDR3 covers 15 residues. From germline, CDR1 is SGHRS and CDR2 YFSETQ. The V gene lost 3 bases and the J gene lost 1 base, with 12 bases spanning the gap. CDR3 sequence reads: CASSSQGSGTDTQYF. CDR3 coding DNA: TGCGCCAGCAGCTCCCAGGGGAGCGGCACAGATACGCAGTATTTT.

The CDR3 region is CATSEAAFNSPLHF. The CDR3, as DNA: TGTGCCACCTCTGAGGCAGCTTTTAATTCACCCCTCCACTTT. The chain joins TRBV15 to TRBJ1-6; D not certain. The germline V and J ends were trimmed by 8 bases and 6 bases, with 14 bases remaining between them. Germline CDR1 is LNHNV and CDR2 is YYDKDF (reference sequence). The CDR3 length is 14 residues.

V is TRBV5-6 and J is TRBJ1-5; D is undetermined. The V end lost 2 bases, the J end lost 2 bases, and 8 bases lay between the germline ends. CDR1 SGHDT and CDR2 YYEEEE come from the germline V gene. The CDR3 contains 14 residues. In DNA form, the CDR3 reads TGTGCCAGCAGCTTTTTGTCAGGCAATCAGCCCCAGCATTTT. Encoded protein: CASSFLSGNQPQHF.

The V and J genes are TRBV27 and TRBJ2-2; TRBD1 matches at 9 bases. The V segment lost 8 bases and the J segment 4 bases; nucleotides outside the gene matches: 11. The CDR3 covers 16 residues. CDR1 and CDR2 (germline): MNHEY, SMNVEV (reference sequence). The CDR3 sequence is CASLSGTGFVTGELFF. The CDR3 nucleotides read TGTGCCAGCCTTTCCGGGACAGGGTTTGTCACCGGGGAGCTGTTTTTT.